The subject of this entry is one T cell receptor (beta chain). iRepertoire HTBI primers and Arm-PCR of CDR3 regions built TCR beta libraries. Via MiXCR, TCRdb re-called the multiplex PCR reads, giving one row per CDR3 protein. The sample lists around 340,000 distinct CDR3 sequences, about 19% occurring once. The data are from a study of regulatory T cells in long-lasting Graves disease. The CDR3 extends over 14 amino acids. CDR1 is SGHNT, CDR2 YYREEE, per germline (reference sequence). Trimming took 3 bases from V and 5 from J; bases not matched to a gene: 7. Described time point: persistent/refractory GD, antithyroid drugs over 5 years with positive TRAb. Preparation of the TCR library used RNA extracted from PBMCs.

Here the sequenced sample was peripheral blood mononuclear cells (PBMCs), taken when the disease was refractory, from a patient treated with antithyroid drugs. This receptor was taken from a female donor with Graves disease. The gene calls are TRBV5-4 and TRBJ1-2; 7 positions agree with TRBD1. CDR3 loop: CASSSGQEPYGYTF. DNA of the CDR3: TGTGCCAGCAGCTCCGGACAGGAACCTTATGGCTACACCTTC. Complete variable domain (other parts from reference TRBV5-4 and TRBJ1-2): ETGVTQSPTHLIKTRGQQVTLRCSSQSGHNTVSWYQQALGQGPQFIFQYYREEENGRGNFPPRFSGLQFPNYSSELNVNALELDDSALYLCASSSGQEPYGYTFGSGTRLTVV.